This TCR beta chain was documented in a study of human T cells and chemical hapten exposure (dated by TCRdb to the early 2020s). With respect to the entire study: For sensitization, 2% DPC in acetone was applied to an approximately 2 cm by approximately 2 cm area of upper inner arm skin. Patch testing was performed on the upper back with Finn chambers containing 0.01% DPC, and the patch tests were scored after 6 days according to International Contact Dermatitis Research Group standards. Throughout the study period of roughly 24 weeks, patients also received therapeutic DPC doses to the scalp every week. The libraries were sequenced as a pool, and the TCR yield per sample differed mostly because of small variations in library volumes within the pool. Patient blood was sampled pre-sensitization (week 0) and at 2, 6 and about 24 weeks after DPC sensitization. Alopecia areata with under or over 50% scalp involvement, alopecia totalis and alopecia universalis were represented in the patient cohort, which was mostly female. Around 29 alopecia patients provided blood for TCR sequencing at one to four time points (pre-sensitization, 2, 6 and 24 weeks). Peripheral blood TCR repertoire changes were tracked in vivo in alopecia patients during primary and secondary sensitization to the hapten diphenylcyclopropenone (DPC).

Study-wide conclusions, independent of this receptor: After repeated subsampling, the strength of the expansion versus patch-test correlation and the threshold at which it became significant changed. Patch test score was positively correlated with the number of PT1 expanded TCRs, with significance at thresholds 8, 16 and 32 but not at 4. Significantly more large CDR3 similarity clusters were formed by expanded TCRs than by pre-sensitization or healthy control sets, consistent with antigen-driven responses. Because every patient had alopecia, a presumed autoimmune disease, the patients' immune response might differ from that of healthy individuals. The number of TCRs above 1 in 1000 frequency did not change with DPC sensitization; there was no evidence of global repertoire structure alterations.

This clonotype was seen repeatedly, ten times or more. Its target antigen remains unknown. One base away there is no much larger clone; base qualities are not given. Explained via the paper, the time point label denotes: pre-sensitization, week 0. This sample's treatment or condition label indicates: therapeutic diphenylcyclopropenone sensitization with weekly scalp DPC. At each patch-test visit, blood was drawn before the patch test was applied. Patients were eligible if aged 18 to 70, diagnosed with alopecia and judged suitable for DPC therapy, and pregnant patients were excluded. Total RNA was isolated from unfractionated whole blood collected in Tempus Blood RNA tubes. The protocol used for the library was RACE. Sequencing took place on a NextSeq 500. During library preparation, unique molecular identifiers were attached to individual cDNA molecules so that TCRs could be counted quantitatively and reproducibly. Each blood RNA sample was used to sequence both TCR alpha and TCR beta chains. The paper's processing steps were these. The median number of TCRs per sample was over 95,000, ranging from about 23,224 to 700,000. V, J and CDR3 annotation of the TCR reads was carried out using the Decombinator software suite. To make PS versus PT1 abundance plots, every sample was subsampled to the same number of TCRs (28,000). Expanded TCRs were defined as absent before sensitization and observed at least eight times at the 2-week time point. The raw public reads went through TCRdb reprocessing: fastp at Q25, MiXCR clone calling, in-frame beta chains kept. Entries that share a CDR3 protein sequence are merged under the most common genes and DNA. The V and J calls follow TCRdb's processing rather than the paper's. Across this sample there are about 350,000 distinct CDR3 sequences, with approximately 5.8% seen only once. The top ten clones comprise about 8.2% of the sample.

The germline V gene (reference sequence) provides CDR1 DFQATT and CDR2 SNEGSKA. From its cysteine to its phenylalanine, the CDR3 spans 11 amino acids. Only the CDR3 part of the read is kept: 33 bases, read in frame from the first base. Deletion took 3 bases off V and 4 bases off J, with a span of 7 bases between the germline ends. The receptor was isolated from a woman aged 18-29 years with alopecia areata. Some clones in this sample may be carry-over from other donors' samples. The sample in question was whole blood, obtained in connection with sensitization to the hapten diphenylcyclopropenone (DPC). The rearrangement joined TRBV20-1 to TRBJ2-7; the D gene is unclear. The CDR3 has the sequence CSASEGYEQYF. The DNA sequence is TGCAGTGCTAGTGAAGGATACGAGCAGTACTTC.